This T cell receptor beta chain was sequenced in a study of T cell repertoires in cytomegalovirus infection. Looking at the study overall: Carrying CMV and the relevant HLA type showed in public TCR beta signatures.

This clonotype was picked up many times. Its antigen remains unknown. Trimming shortened V by 4 bases and J by 0 bases, and 10 bases separated the two germline ends. The germline CDR1 and CDR2 sequences are SGHTA and FQGNSA. The CDR3 is 15 residues long. TCRdb analysed the reads with MiXCR anew, one entry per CDR3 protein. The sample lists roughly 990,000 distinct CDR3 sequences; 31% were seen once. The clonotype was recovered from a human donor in good health (CMV status not recorded). Some clones in this sample may be carry-over from other donors' samples. The sample consisted of cultured CD8+ T cells from PBMCs, taken from culture after CMV antigen stimulation. The chain employs TRBV7-2 and TRBJ1-3; a weak D match, TRBD1 (5 bases). The chain's CDR3 is CASSYWDGSGNTIYF. CDR3 nucleotides: TGTGCCAGCAGCTACTGGGACGGCTCTGGAAACACCATATATTTT.